This T cell receptor beta chain was captured in a study of blood T cells in healthy people across ages. With 2 bases removed from V and 6 bases from J, the gap between germline ends came to 11 bases. The CDR3 loop spans 14 amino acids. Germline CDR1 is MGHDK and CDR2 is SYGVNS. Ranging in age from roughly 6 to 95, the donors were healthy Caucasian individuals from Russia. Using a J-beta primer mix together with a sample-barcoded 5' primer, a second PCR was run for roughly 7 to 11 cycles. The template-switch adaptor was a 5' adaptor with 12 random nucleotides. It tagged each cDNA molecule. From the 5' RACE reads, TCRdb called clonotypes with MiXCR, one entry per CDR3 protein. This table holds hundreds of thousands of distinct CDR3 sequences, about 62% found once.

The sequence was collected from a man aged 30-40 years in good health. The chain employs TRBV25-1 and TRBJ1-5, with D perhaps matching TRBD1 (5 bases). The sample comprised blood. The CDR3 here is CASSEQGGGQPQHF. The CDR3 nucleotides read TGTGCCAGCAGTGAACAGGGCGGCGGTCAGCCCCAGCATTTT.